The 3 T cell receptor beta chains below come from one sample, sequenced in a study of blood T cell repertoires in COVID-19. Clones were sequenced by immunoSEQ multiplex PCR, and TCRdb holds only the in-frame ones, with some missing. The sample consists of roughly 140,000 clones, around four fifths of them appearing once. The sequenced sample was peripheral blood. These receptors came from a human donor in a cohort sampled during active COVID-19.

CDR3: CASSPWSPGEQFF. Written as DNA, the CDR3 is TGTGCCAGCAGCCCCTGGAGCCCGGGTGAGCAGTTCTTC. The rearrangement joins TRBV2 to TRBJ2-1; D gene ambiguous. The CDR3 is made up of 13 amino acids. CDR1 and CDR2 (germline): SNHLY, FYNNEI. The germline V and J ends were trimmed by 6 bases and 9 bases, with 15 bases remaining between them.

The genes are TRBV4-3 and TRBJ1-1; D call uncertain. The ends were cut back, 2 bases at V and 6 bases at J, with 22 bases in the middle. From germline, CDR1 is LGHNA and CDR2 YSLEER. The CDR3 covers 17 residues. The CDR3 DNA sequence: TGCGCCAGCAGCCAATCCCCCCTAGCTCCCTCAGTTGCTGAAGCTTTCTTT. Amino acid sequence: CASSQSPLAPSVAEAFF.

This clone showed up just once. The gene calls are TRBV19 and TRBJ1-5; D perhaps matches TRBD1 (5 bases). V shed 8 bases and J shed 3 bases, with 14 bases lying between them. There are 14 residues in the CDR3. CDR1 LNHDA and CDR2 SQIVND come from the germline V gene (reference sequence). Here the CDR3 reads CASGLAGYNQPQHF. CDR3 bases: TGTGCCAGTGGCCTGGCAGGGTACAATCAGCCCCAGCATTTT.